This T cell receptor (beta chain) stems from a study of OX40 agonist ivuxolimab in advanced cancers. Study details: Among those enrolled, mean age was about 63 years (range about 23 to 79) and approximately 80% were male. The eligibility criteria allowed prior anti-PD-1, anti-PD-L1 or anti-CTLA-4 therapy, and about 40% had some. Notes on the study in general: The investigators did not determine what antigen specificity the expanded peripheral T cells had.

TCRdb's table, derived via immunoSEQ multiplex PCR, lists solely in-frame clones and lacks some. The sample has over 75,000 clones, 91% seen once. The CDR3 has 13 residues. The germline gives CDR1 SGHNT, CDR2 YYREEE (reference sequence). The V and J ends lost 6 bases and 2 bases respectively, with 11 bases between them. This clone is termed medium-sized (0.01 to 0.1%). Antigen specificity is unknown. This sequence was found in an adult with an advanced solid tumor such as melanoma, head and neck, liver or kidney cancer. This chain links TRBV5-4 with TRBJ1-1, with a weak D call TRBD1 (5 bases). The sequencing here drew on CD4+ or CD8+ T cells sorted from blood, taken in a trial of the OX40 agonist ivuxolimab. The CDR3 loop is CASNVGVNTEAFF. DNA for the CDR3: TGTGCCAGCAACGTAGGGGTTAACACTGAAGCTTTCTTT.